What follows are 25 T cell receptor beta chains derived from one specimen sequenced in a study of identifying expanded T cells in peripheral blood. Assay: immunoSEQ multiplex PCR; the TCRdb copy retains only in-frame clones and omits some. The repertoire consists of around 100,000 clones, with 70% to 90% occurring once and the leading ten covering around 14%. The sequenced sample was blood. Receptor source: a person aged 18-70 years in good health.

In its sample, this clone was seen a few times. The rearrangement joins TRBV30 to TRBJ1-3, with D perhaps TRBD1 (5 bases). CDR3 size: 16 residues. Per germline, CDR1 GTSNPN and CDR2 SVGIG (reference sequence). Between the trimmed V and J ends, which lost 4 bases and 0 bases, there was a span of 16 bases. CDR3 region: CAWKSTKGFSGNTIYF. The DNA of the CDR3 is TGTGCCTGGAAATCCACTAAGGGGTTCTCTGGAAACACCATATATTTT.

This rearrangement joins TRBV6-5 to TRBJ1-5; TRBD1 might be the D (5 bases). V was cut by 5 bases and J by 1 base, with 9 bases left in between. Per germline, CDR1 MNHEY and CDR2 SVGAGI. There are 14 residues in the CDR3. For the CDR3, the DNA is TGTGCCAGCAGTCGGGGACTCAGCAATCAGCCCCAGCATTTT. Amino acids: CASSRGLSNQPQHF.

The CDR3 is CAGDRGDGQYF. The CDR3 DNA reads as TGTGCCGGGGACAGGGGAGACGGGCAGTACTTC. The chain is built from TRBV30 and TRBJ2-7; 10 bases are shared with TRBD1. The CDR3 contains 11 residues. Losses at the gene ends were 8 bases for V and 9 bases for J; bases not matched to a gene: 7. Germline CDR1 and CDR2: GTSNPN and SVGIG (reference sequence).

The V call is TRBV6-5, the J call TRBJ1-2; no clear D. The V end was cut by 6 bases, the J end by 3 bases, with 11 bases between. This CDR3 has 13 amino acids. The V gene's germline CDR1 is MNHEY and CDR2 SVGAGI. CDR3 region: CASSPRRDYGYTF. CDR3 DNA: TGTGCCAGCAGCCCGCGACGTGACTATGGCTACACCTTC.

This chain connects TRBV7-7 to TRBJ2-1; D is unclear. Trimming stripped 2 bases from V and 2 bases from J, with 10 bases between. Per the germline V gene, CDR1 is SSHAT and CDR2 is FNYEAQ (reference sequence). This CDR3 contains 15 residues. CDR3 in amino acids: CASSLRAGTYNEQFF. The CDR3 region has the DNA TGTGCCAGCAGCTTACGGGCTGGGACCTACAATGAGCAGTTCTTC.

The chain employs TRBV7-6 and TRBJ1-1, with D perhaps TRBD1 (5 bases). V dropped 5 bases and J dropped 1 base, with 11 bases sitting between them. This CDR3 has 14 residues. In germline, CDR1 is SGHVS, CDR2 FNYEAQ. The CDR3 region has the DNA TGTGCCAGCAGCCTAGGGGCCGGGAACACTGAAGCTTTCTTT. Its translation: CASSLGAGNTEAFF.

This rearrangement joins TRBV7-3 to TRBJ2-1; TRBD1 or TRBD2 may be the D gene (6 bases each). This CDR3 is 15 amino acids long. Per the germline V gene, CDR1 is SGHTA and CDR2 is FQGTGA. V lost 6 bases, J lost 4 bases, and 16 bases lay in between. Here the CDR3 DNA reads TGTGCCAGCAGTCGGGGGCTACTAAATTACAATGAGCAGTTCTTC. Amino acids: CASSRGLLNYNEQFF.

This clone was seen a single time. The J gene is TRBJ2-2, the V gene TRBV4-1, with D perhaps TRBD2 (6 bases). The length of the CDR3 is 16 residues. CDR1 is MGHRA and CDR2 is YSYEKL in the germline V gene. Trimming cost V 2 bases and J 4 bases, with 14 bases left between them. CDR3 DNA sequence: TGCGCCAGCAGCCAATCTCCGGGACTGAGCACCGGGGAGCTGTTTTTT. Amino acids: CASSQSPGLSTGELFF.

The V call is TRBV5-8, the J call TRBJ2-3; 10 bases are shared with TRBD2. Germline assignment: CDR1 SGHTS and CDR2 YDEGEE. With 0 bases clipped from V and 3 bases from J, the junction kept 7 bases outside the gene matches. The CDR3 spans 17 residues. CDR3 residues: CASSLALTSGETDTQYF. CDR3 nucleotide sequence: TGTGCCAGCAGCTTGGCACTAACTAGCGGGGAAACAGATACGCAGTATTTT. Full variable domain (missing parts from reference TRBV5-8 and TRBJ2-3): EAGVTQSPTHLIKTRGQQATLRCSPISGHTSVYWYQQALGLGLQFLLWYDEGEERNRGNFPPRFSGRQFPNYSSELNVNALELEDSALYLCASSLALTSGETDTQYFGPGTRLTVL.

The chain joins TRBV4-2 to TRBJ2-5; D not resolved. V lost 1 base and J lost 7, with 16 bases in between. The germline gives CDR1 LGHNA, CDR2 YNFKEQ. The CDR3 is 15 residues long. This CDR3 is CASSQGIGPMRTQYF. The CDR3 coding sequence is TGTGCCAGCAGCCAAGGCATCGGACCGATGAGGACCCAGTACTTC.

The rearrangement joins TRBV5-1 to TRBJ2-1; 11 positions agree with TRBD2. Trimming took 6 bases from V and 0 from J; bases not matched to a gene: 8. CDR3 length equals 17 residues. Germline lookup yields CDR1 SGHRS and CDR2 YFSETQ. CDR3 region: CASTTSGRPSSYNEQFF. The CDR3 bases are TGCGCCAGCACCACTAGCGGGAGACCAAGCTCCTACAATGAGCAGTTCTTC.

The chain uses TRBV7-8 and TRBJ2-5; 8 bases agree with TRBD2. The V gene's germline CDR1 is SGHVS and CDR2 FQNEAQ. The CDR3 loop spans 16 amino acids. V shed 2 bases, J shed 6 bases, and the junction held 11 bases outside the gene matches. The CDR3 loop reads CASSLPGLEEFKTQYF. In nucleotides, the CDR3 is TGTGCCAGCAGCTTACCGGGACTAGAGGAATTTAAGACCCAGTACTTC. Full variable domain (remainder filled in from reference TRBV7-8 and TRBJ2-5): GAGVSQSPRYKVAKRGQDVALRCDPISGHVSLFWYQQALGQGPEFLTYFQNEAQLDKSGLPSDRFFAERPEGSVSTLKIQRTQQEDSAVYLCASSLPGLEEFKTQYFGPGTRLLVL.

The gene calls are TRBV19 and TRBJ2-7; 8 nucleotides line up with TRBD1. The CDR3 runs to 14 residues. Losses at the gene ends were 3 bases for V and 5 bases for J; bases not matched to a gene: 6. Germline loops: CDR1 LNHDA, CDR2 SQIVND (reference sequence). CDR3 nucleotides: TGTGCCAGTAGTATTTCAGGGGGCCAGAACGAGCAGTACTTC. Protein product: CASSISGGQNEQYF.

The chain uses TRBV10-3 and TRBJ1-1; no clear D. CDR1 is ENHRY and CDR2 is SYGVKD in the germline V gene. The CDR3 length is 14 residues. Between the trimmed V and J ends, which lost 8 bases and 0 bases, there was a span of 13 bases. The CDR3 DNA reads as TGTGCCATCTCAGCGGGCCTCATGAACACTGAAGCTTTCTTT. It codes for CAISAGLMNTEAFF.

V gene TRBV7-8 combines with J gene TRBJ2-2, with TRBD2 matching 12 bases. Trimming cost V 5 bases and J 5 bases; bases outside gene matches: 12. The CDR3 runs to 18 residues. Per the germline V gene, CDR1 is SGHVS and CDR2 is FQNEAQ. CDR3 region: CASSARLAGAVGTGELFF. CDR3 DNA sequence: TGTGCCAGCAGCGCAAGACTAGCGGGGGCCGTGGGGACCGGGGAGCTGTTTTTT.

The V call is TRBV6-6, the J call TRBJ1-3; TRBD1 agrees at 7 bases. The CDR3 runs to 15 residues. Germline V lookup: CDR1 MNHNY, CDR2 SVGAGI (reference sequence). V shed 6 bases and J 0 bases; nucleotides not matched to a gene: 5. The CDR3, as DNA: TGTGCCAGCAGGCCTCAGGGGGGCTCTGGAAACACCATATATTTT. Its protein is CASRPQGGSGNTIYF.

This clone was counted only a few times. V is TRBV5-6 and J is TRBJ2-3; unclear D gene. From germline, CDR1 is SGHDT and CDR2 YYEEEE. The CDR3 runs 13 residues. V lost 4 bases and J lost 2, with 8 bases in between. For the CDR3, the DNA is TGTGCCAGCAGCGGCGACGCCACAGATACGCAGTATTTT. As protein: CASSGDATDTQYF. Drawing the rest from reference TRBV5-6 and TRBJ2-3, the complete variable domain is DAGVTQSPTHLIKTRGQQVTLRCSPKSGHDTVSWYQQALGQGPQFIFQYYEEEERQRGNFPDRFSGHQFPNYSSELNVNALLLGDSALYLCASSGDATDTQYFGPGTRLTVL.

The rearrangement uses TRBV20-1 and TRBJ1-2; D is unclear. Trimming shortened V by 5 bases and J by 8 bases, and 6 bases separated the two germline ends. The germline V gene encodes CDR1 DFQATT and CDR2 SNEGSKA (reference sequence). CDR3 length equals 9 residues. The CDR3 loop is CSAPRGYTF. The CDR3 coding sequence is TGCAGTGCTCCCCGCGGCTACACCTTC.

The CDR3 nucleotides read TGTGCCTGGAGTGTACTAGGAGCGGGGTACACCGGGGAGCTGTTTTTT. Translation gives CAWSVLGAGYTGELFF. This chain joins TRBV30 and TRBJ2-2; 7 bases match TRBD2. Germline V gene sequence: CDR1 GTSNPN, CDR2 SVGIG (reference sequence). V dropped 0 bases and J dropped 3; count of bases not matched to a gene: 7. This CDR3 has 16 amino acids.

This CDR3 is CASRNPGQGSYEQYF. CDR3 coding DNA: TGTGCCAGCAGAAACCCGGGACAGGGGTCCTACGAGCAGTACTTC. The rearrangement links TRBV6-5 to TRBJ2-7; 10 nucleotides agree with TRBD1. The CDR3 length is 15 residues. The germline V gene has CDR1 MNHEY and CDR2 SVGAGI. Trimming removed 6 bases from V and 1 base from J; junction bases left unmatched: 6.

The J gene is TRBJ2-7, the V gene TRBV18; TRBD2 matches 7 bases. Trimming took 5 bases from V and 2 from J; bases not matched to a gene: 6. The germline gives CDR1 KGHSH, CDR2 LQKENI. The CDR3 consists of 14 residues. CDR3 nucleotide sequence: TGTGCCAGCTCATCGACTAGCCGAACCTACGAGCAGTACTTC. As protein: CASSSTSRTYEQYF.

The V and J genes are TRBV2 and TRBJ2-7; 7 bases match TRBD1. There are 14 residues in the CDR3. V lost 7 bases and J lost 2; bases outside the gene matches: 8. Germline V gives CDR1 SNHLY, CDR2 FYNNEI. CDR3: CASTGQTLTYEQYF. The CDR3 coding sequence is TGTGCCAGCACGGGACAGACCCTAACCTACGAGCAGTACTTC.

This sequence joins TRBV7-9 and TRBJ1-1, with no clear D. V was clipped by 6 bases and J by 11 bases, with 13 bases between them. Germline assignment: CDR1 SEHNR and CDR2 FQNEAQ (reference sequence). The CDR3 consists of 11 residues. CDR3 in amino acids: CASSFDGGAFF. The CDR3, as DNA: TGTGCCAGCAGTTTCGACGGAGGGGCTTTCTTT.

CDR3 sequence: CASSFRTGLGGYTF. CDR3 in DNA: TGTGCCAGCAGCTTTCGGACAGGGCTAGGAGGCTACACCTTC. The chain couples TRBV5-6 to TRBJ1-2; TRBD1 matches at 8 bases. J was trimmed by 8 bases and V by 2 bases; bases with no gene match: 8. Germline V CDR1 and CDR2: SGHDT, YYEEEE. CDR3 size: 14 residues. The entire variable domain, with the rest obtained from reference TRBV5-6 and TRBJ1-2, is as follows: DAGVTQSPTHLIKTRGQQVTLRCSPKSGHDTVSWYQQALGQGPQFIFQYYEEEERQRGNFPDRFSGHQFPNYSSELNVNALLLGDSALYLCASSFRTGLGGYTFGSGTRLTVV.

This chain uses TRBV6-6 with TRBJ2-7; 8 bases align to TRBD1. The CDR3 extends over 14 amino acids. Losses at the gene ends were 4 bases for V and 3 bases for J; bases not matched to a gene: 5. The germline gives CDR1 MNHNY, CDR2 SVGAGI (reference sequence). As DNA, the CDR3 is TGTGCCAGCAGTTTTGGGACAGGCAACTACGAGCAGTACTTC. It yields the protein CASSFGTGNYEQYF.